This T cell receptor beta chain is from a study of blood T cells in healthy people across ages. General observations from the study: Comparison with aged donors showed that long-lived donors had more naive CD4+ cells and higher diversity.

A J-beta primer mix and a sample-barcoded 5' primer were used in a second PCR of about 7 to 12 cycles. TCRdb ran MiXCR on the 5' RACE reads and lists one entry per CDR3 protein. The sample holds 790,000 or so distinct CDR3 sequences, about 56% seen once. The CDR3 contains 13 residues. The V gene's germline CDR1 is LGHNA and CDR2 YNFKEQ. Trimming pared 1 base from V and 7 bases from J, leaving 8 bases between. Donors ranged from about 6 to 90 years old and were healthy Caucasians in Russia. Remarks on this clonotype: Its antigen is undetermined.

The chain recombines TRBV4-2 with TRBJ1-5; the D is unclear. The sequenced sample consisted of blood. The sequence was collected from a man in his forties or fifties in good health. As DNA, the CDR3 is TGTGCCAGCAGCCAAGTTCCGGGGCAGCCCCAGCATTTT. Residues: CASSQVPGQPQHF.